The sequence of this T cell receptor (beta chain) was determined in a study of blood T cell repertoires in COVID-19. This CDR3 spans 14 amino acids. The V and J ends lost 6 bases and 6 bases, in that order; junction bases with no gene match: 6. Germline CDR1 SEHNR, CDR2 FQNEAQ (reference sequence). Libraries were prepared by immunoSEQ multiplex PCR; TCRdb keeps only in-frame clonotypes and omits some of them. Of around 240,000 clones detected, 90% appear once; the ten largest clones hold approximately 0.9%. Specimen: PBMCs or T cells enriched from blood (not recorded which). V usage is TRBV7-9 and J usage is TRBJ1-5; the match to TRBD1 covers 9 bases. This sequence was found in a man aged 50 to 60 who had been exposed to COVID-19. CDR3 region: CASSRDRVGQPQHF. CDR3 nucleotides: TGTGCCAGCAGTCGGGACAGGGTTGGTCAGCCCCAGCATTTT.